Sequencing of this T cell receptor beta chain was carried out in a study of T cells after yellow fever vaccination. Study-level results: Clonotypes appearing in both CD4 and CD8 compartments existed, and their share was small.

The CDR3 is 12 amino acids. V was clipped by 4 bases and J by 8 bases, with 11 bases between them. CDR1 and CDR2 (germline): MDHEN, SYDVKM. This clonotype has more than one count but fewer than ten. The antigen remains unidentified. TCRdb independently ran MiXCR on the 5' RACE reads; one entry per CDR3 protein. The table lists about 360,000 distinct CDR3 sequences, around 6.4% of them singletons. The receptor's source is a man younger than 40 who received the YFV17D yellow fever vaccine. V gene TRBV28 combines with J gene TRBJ1-1, with D possibly matching TRBD1 (6 bases). Sequencing was performed on PBMCs, taken 5 days after the yellow fever booster vaccination. The CDR3 DNA reads TGTGCCAGCAGTTCCTACAGGGACGAAGCTTTCTTT. It yields the protein CASSSYRDEAFF.